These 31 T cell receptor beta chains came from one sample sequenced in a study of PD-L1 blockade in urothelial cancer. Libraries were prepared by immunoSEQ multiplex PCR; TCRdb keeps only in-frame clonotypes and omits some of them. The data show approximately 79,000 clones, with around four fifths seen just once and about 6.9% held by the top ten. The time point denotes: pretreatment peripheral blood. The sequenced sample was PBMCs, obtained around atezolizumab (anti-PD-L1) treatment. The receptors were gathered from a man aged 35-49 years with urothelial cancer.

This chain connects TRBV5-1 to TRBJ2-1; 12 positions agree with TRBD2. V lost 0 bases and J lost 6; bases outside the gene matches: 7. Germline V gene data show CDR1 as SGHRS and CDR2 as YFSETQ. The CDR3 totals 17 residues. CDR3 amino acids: CASSLGMTSGSINEQFF. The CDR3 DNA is TGCGCCAGCAGCTTGGGTATGACTAGCGGGAGTATCAATGAGCAGTTCTTC.

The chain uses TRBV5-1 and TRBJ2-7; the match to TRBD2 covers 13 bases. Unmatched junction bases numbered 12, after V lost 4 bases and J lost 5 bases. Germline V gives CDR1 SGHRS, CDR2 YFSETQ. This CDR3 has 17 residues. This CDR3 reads CASSPGLAGETGNEQYF. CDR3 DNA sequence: TGCGCCAGCAGCCCCGGACTAGCGGGAGAGACGGGAAACGAGCAGTACTTC. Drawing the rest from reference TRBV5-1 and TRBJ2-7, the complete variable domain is KAGVTQTPRYLIKTRGQQVTLSCSPISGHRSVSWYQQTPGQGLQFLFEYFSETQRNKGNFPGRFSGRQFSNSRSEMNVSTLELGDSALYLCASSPGLAGETGNEQYFGPGTRLTVT.

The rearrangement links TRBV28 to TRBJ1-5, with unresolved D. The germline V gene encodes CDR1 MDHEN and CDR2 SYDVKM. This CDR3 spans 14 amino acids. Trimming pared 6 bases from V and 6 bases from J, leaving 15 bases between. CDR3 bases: TGTGCCAGCAGCACACTTCCTGGAGGTCAGCCCCAGCATTTT. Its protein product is CASSTLPGGQPQHF.

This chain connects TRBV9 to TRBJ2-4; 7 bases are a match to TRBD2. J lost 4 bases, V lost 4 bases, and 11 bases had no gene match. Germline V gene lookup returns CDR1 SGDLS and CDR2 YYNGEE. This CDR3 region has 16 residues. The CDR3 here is CASSPQWGGVKNIQYF. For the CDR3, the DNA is TGTGCCAGCAGCCCCCAGTGGGGGGGTGTGAAAAACATTCAGTACTTC.

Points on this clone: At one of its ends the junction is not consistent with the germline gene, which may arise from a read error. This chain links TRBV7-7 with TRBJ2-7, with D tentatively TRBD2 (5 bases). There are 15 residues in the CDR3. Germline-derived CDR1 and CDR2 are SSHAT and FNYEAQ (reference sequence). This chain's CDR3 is CASSLNSGSSYEQYF. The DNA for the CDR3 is TGTGCTAGCAGCTTAAACTCGGGGAGCTCCTACGAGCAGTACTTC. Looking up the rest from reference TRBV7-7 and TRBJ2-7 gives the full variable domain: GAGVSQSPRYKVTKRGQDVTLRCDPISSHATLYWYQQALGQGPEFLTYFNYEAQPDKSGLPSDRFSAERPEGSISTLTIQRTEQRDSAMYRCASSLNSGSSYEQYFGPGTRLTVT.

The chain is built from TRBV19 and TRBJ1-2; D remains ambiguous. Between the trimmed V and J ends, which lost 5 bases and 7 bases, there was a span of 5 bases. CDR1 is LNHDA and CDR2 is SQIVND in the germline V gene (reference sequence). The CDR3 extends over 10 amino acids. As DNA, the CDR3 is TGTGCCAGTAGTCGGGGTGGCTACACCTTC. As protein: CASSRGGYTF.

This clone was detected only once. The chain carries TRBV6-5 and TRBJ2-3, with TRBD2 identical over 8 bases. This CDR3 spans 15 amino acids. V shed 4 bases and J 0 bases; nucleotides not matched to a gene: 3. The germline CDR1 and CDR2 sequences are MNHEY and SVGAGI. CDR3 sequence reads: CASSSRGGSTDTQYF. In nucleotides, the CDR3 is TGTGCCAGCAGTTCCCGGGGGGGGAGCACAGATACGCAGTATTTT.

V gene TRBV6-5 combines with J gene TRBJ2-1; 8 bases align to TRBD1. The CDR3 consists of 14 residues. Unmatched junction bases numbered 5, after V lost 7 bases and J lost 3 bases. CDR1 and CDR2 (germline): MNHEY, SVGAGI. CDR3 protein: CASTWDRSYNEQFF. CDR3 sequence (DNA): TGTGCCAGCACTTGGGACAGGAGCTACAATGAGCAGTTCTTC.

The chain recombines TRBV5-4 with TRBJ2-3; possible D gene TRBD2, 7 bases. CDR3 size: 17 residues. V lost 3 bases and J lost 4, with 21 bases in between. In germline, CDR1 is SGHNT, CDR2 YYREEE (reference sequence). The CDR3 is CASSSRGAGEGPDTQYF. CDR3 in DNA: TGTGCCAGCAGCTCCCGGGGGGCGGGAGAGGGGCCAGATACGCAGTATTTT.

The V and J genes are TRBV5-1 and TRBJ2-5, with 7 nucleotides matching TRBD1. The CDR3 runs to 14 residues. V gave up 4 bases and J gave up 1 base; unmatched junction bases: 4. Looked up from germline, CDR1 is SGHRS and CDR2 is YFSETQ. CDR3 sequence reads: CASSPGTAQETQYF. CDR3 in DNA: TGCGCCAGCAGCCCGGGGACAGCCCAAGAGACCCAGTACTTC.

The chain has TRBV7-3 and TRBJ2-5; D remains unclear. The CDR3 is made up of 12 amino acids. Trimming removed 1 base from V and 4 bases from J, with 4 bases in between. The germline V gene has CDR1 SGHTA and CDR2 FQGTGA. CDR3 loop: CASSLNGETQYF. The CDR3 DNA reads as TGTGCCAGCAGCTTAAACGGAGAGACCCAGTACTTC.

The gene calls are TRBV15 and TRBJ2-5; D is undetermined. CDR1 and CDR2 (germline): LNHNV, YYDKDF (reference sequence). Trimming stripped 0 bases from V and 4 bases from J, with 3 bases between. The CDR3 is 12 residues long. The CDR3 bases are TGTGCCACCAGCAGAGATCTAGAGACCCAGTACTTC. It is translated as CATSRDLETQYF.

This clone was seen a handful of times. CDR3 loop: CASTLTLSNQPQHF. DNA for the CDR3: TGTGCCAGCACCCTTACATTATCCAATCAGCCCCAGCATTTT. The V and J genes are TRBV28 and TRBJ1-5; D is uncertain. This CDR3 region has 14 residues. V shed 7 bases and J shed 3 bases, with 13 bases lying between them. Germline CDR1 reads MDHEN; CDR2 reads SYDVKM.

The chain's CDR3 is CASSSGLRGQETQYF. In DNA, the CDR3 is TGTGCCAGCAGCTCGGGACTCCGAGGGCAAGAGACCCAGTACTTC. The genes are TRBV5-5 and TRBJ2-5; tentatively, D is TRBD2 (6 bases). This CDR3 has 15 amino acids. CDR1 SGHKS and CDR2 YYEKEE come from the germline V gene (reference sequence). Trimming stripped 3 bases from V and 2 bases from J, with 14 bases between.

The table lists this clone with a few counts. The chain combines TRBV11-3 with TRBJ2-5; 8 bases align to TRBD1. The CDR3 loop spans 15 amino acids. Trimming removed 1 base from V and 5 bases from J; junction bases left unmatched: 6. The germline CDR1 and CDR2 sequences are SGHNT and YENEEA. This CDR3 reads CASSLGQGAAETQYF. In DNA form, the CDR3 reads TGTGCCAGCAGCTTAGGGCAGGGGGCAGCGGAGACCCAGTACTTC.

The CDR3 region has the DNA TGTGCCAGCAGCCCCGTAATTACTAGCAATGAGCAGTTCTTC. This translates into CASSPVITSNEQFF. The chain couples TRBV9 to TRBJ2-1; weak D call: TRBD2 (5 bases). V was pared by 4 bases and J by 6 bases, with 14 bases between. The germline gives CDR1 SGDLS, CDR2 YYNGEE. The CDR3 is 14 residues long.

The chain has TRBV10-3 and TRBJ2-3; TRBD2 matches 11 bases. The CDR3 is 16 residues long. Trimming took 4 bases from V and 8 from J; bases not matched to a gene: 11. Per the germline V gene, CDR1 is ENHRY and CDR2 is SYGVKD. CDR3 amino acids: CAISGTSGRGGGTQYF. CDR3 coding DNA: TGTGCCATCAGTGGAACTAGCGGGAGAGGGGGTGGTACGCAGTATTTT.

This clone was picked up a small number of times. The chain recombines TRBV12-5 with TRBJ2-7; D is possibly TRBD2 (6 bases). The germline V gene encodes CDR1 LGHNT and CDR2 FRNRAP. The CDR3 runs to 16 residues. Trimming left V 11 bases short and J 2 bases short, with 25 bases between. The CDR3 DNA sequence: TGTGCTCACCCGCCAGAGAGACTAGGGCTACCCTACGAGCAGTACTTC. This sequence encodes CAHPPERLGLPYEQYF.

This CDR3 reads CASKSRGQRTEAFF. The CDR3 nucleotides are TGTGCCAGCAAATCAAGAGGGCAACGGACTGAAGCTTTCTTT. The chain combines TRBV6-5 with TRBJ1-1; D remains unclear. Germline values: CDR1 MNHEY, CDR2 SVGAGI. Trimming took 7 bases from V and 5 from J, leaving 17 bases between them. This CDR3 has 14 amino acids.

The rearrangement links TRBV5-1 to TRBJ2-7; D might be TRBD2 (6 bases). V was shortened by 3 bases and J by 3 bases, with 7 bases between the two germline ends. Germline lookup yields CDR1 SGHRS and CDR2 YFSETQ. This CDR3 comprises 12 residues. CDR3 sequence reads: CASSSGVYEQYF. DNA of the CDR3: TGCGCCAGCAGCTCGGGGGTCTACGAGCAGTACTTC.

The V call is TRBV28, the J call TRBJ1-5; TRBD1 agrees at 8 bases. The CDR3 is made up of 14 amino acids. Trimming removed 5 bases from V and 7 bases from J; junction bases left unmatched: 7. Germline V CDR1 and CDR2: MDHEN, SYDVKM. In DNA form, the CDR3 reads TGTGCCAGCAGTAACCAGGGGGCACGCCAGCCCCAGCATTTT. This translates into CASSNQGARQPQHF.

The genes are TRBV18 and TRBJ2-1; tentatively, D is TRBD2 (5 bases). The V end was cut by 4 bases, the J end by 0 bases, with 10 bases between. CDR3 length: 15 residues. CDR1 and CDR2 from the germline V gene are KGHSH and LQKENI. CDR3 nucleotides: TGTGCCAGCTCACAACAAGCGGTCTCCTACAATGAGCAGTTCTTC. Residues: CASSQQAVSYNEQFF. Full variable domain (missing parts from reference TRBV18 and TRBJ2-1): NAGVMQNPRHLVRRRGQEARLRCSPMKGHSHVYWYRQLPEEGLKFMVYLQKENIIDESGMPKERFSAEFPKEGPSILRIQQVVRGDSAAYFCASSQQAVSYNEQFFGPGTRLTVL.

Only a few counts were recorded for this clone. CDR3 coding DNA: TGTGCCTGGAGTAGGGGGACAGGGAATCAGCCCCAGCATTTT. As protein: CAWSRGTGNQPQHF. The chain uses TRBV30 and TRBJ1-5; 9 nucleotides align to TRBD1. J gave up 4 bases and V 2 bases, and 3 bases lay outside the gene matches. This CDR3 has 14 amino acids. CDR1 is GTSNPN, CDR2 SVGIG, per germline (reference sequence).

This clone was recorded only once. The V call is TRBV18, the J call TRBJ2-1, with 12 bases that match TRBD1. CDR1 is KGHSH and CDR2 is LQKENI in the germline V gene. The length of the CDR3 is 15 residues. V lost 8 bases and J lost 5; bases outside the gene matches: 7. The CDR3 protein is CASTGQGAKDNEQFF. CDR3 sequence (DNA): TGTGCCAGCACGGGACAGGGGGCTAAGGACAATGAGCAGTTCTTC.

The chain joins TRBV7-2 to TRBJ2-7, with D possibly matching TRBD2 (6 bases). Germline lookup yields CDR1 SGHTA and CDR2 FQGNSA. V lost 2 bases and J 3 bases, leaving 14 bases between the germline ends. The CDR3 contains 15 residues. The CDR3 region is CASSLTGTLNYEQYF. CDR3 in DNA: TGTGCCAGCAGCTTAACCGGGACTCTGAACTACGAGCAGTACTTC.

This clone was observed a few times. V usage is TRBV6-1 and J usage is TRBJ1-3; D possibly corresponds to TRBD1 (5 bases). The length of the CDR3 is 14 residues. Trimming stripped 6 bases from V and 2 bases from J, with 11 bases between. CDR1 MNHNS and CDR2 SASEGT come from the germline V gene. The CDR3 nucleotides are TGTGCCAGCAGGACAGAACCACCTGGAAACACCATATATTTT. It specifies CASRTEPPGNTIYF.

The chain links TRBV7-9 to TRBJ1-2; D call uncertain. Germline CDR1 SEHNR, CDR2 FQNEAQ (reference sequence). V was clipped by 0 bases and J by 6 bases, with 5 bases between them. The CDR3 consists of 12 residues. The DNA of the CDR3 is TGTGCCAGCAGCTTAGCATCAGATGGCTACACCTTC. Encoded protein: CASSLASDGYTF.

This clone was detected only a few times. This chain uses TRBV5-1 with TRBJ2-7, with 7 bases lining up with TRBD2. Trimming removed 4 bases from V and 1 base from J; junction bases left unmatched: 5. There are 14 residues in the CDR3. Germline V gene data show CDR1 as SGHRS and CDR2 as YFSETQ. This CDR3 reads CASSVQGLSYEQYF. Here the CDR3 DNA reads TGCGCCAGCAGCGTGCAGGGACTATCCTACGAGCAGTACTTC.

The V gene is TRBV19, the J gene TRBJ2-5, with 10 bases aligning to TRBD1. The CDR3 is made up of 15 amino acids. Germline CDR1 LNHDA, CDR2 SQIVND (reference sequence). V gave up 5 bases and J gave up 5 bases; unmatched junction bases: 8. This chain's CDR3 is CASSLRQGARETQYF. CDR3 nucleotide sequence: TGTGCCAGTAGTCTCCGACAGGGGGCACGGGAGACCCAGTACTTC.

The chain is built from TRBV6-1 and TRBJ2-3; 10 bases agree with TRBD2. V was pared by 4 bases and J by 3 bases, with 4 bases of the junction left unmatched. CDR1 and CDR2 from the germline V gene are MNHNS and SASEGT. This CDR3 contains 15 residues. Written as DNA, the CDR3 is TGTGCCAGCAGTGTTACAGCGGGAGGGACAGATACGCAGTATTTT. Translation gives CASSVTAGGTDTQYF.

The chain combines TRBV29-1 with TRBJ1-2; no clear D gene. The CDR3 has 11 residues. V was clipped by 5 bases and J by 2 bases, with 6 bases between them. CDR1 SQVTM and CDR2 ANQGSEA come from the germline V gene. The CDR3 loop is CSVSGNYGYTF. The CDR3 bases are TGCAGCGTTTCCGGGAACTATGGCTACACCTTC. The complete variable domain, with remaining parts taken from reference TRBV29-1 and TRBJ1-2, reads SAVISQKPSRDICQRGTSLTIQCQVDSQVTMMFWYRQQPGQSLTLIATANQGSEATYESGFVIDKFPISRPNLTFSTLTVSNMSPEDSSIYLCSVSGNYGYTFGSGTRLTVV.